These 9 T cell receptor beta chains were sequenced from one sample in a study of molecular identifiers for immune sequencing clone quantification. TCRdb ran MiXCR on the PCR reads and lists one entry per CDR3 protein. The sample has under 600,000 distinct CDR3 sequences; roughly 23% are singletons. The sequencing sample was made of naive CD8+ T cells from blood, with Jurkat cell RNA spiked in. The subset denotes: FACS-sorted CD8+CD4-CCR7+CD45RA+ naive T cells. Every receptor here comes from a human donor in good health. Some libraries in this study had Jurkat cell RNA spiked in.

This clonotype was counted ten times or more. J is TRBJ1-1 and V is TRBV6-2 or TRBV6-3; D is unclear. Germline V lookup: CDR1 MNHEY, CDR2 SVGEGT. The V gene lost 2 bases and the J gene lost 11 bases, with 12 bases spanning the gap. This CDR3 spans 12 amino acids. The CDR3 DNA reads TGTGCCAGCAGTTACGGGTTCTCAGAGGCTTTCTTT. Protein product: CASSYGFSEAFF.

This clonotype was counted ten times or more. This sequence joins TRBV19 and TRBJ2-3, with 7 positions matching TRBD2. This CDR3 has 16 residues. V shed 4 bases, J shed 5 bases, and the junction held 12 bases outside the gene matches. Germline V gives CDR1 LNHDA, CDR2 SQIVND (reference sequence). CDR3 sequence (DNA): TGTGCCAGTAGTACCCCGGCTAGCGGCTCACAAGATACGCAGTATTTT. The encoded protein is CASSTPASGSQDTQYF. The full variable domain, rest sourced from reference TRBV19 and TRBJ2-3, is DGGITQSPKYLFRKEGQNVTLSCEQNLNHDAMYWYRQDPGQGLRLIYYSQIVNDFQKGDIAEGYSVSREKKESFPLTVTSAQKNPTAFYLCASSTPASGSQDTQYFGPGTRLTVL.

This clonotype was recorded a few times. CDR3 sequence reads: CASSPQTGDTEAFF. The CDR3, as DNA: TGTGCCAGCAGCCCTCAGACAGGGGATACTGAAGCTTTCTTT. The rearrangement joins TRBV7-9 to TRBJ1-1; 8 bases map to TRBD1. V lost 5 bases to trimming and J lost 5 bases; unmatched junction nucleotides: 7. There are 14 residues in the CDR3. From germline, CDR1 is SEHNR and CDR2 FQNEAQ (reference sequence).

This clonotype was observed at least ten times. The rearrangement uses TRBV12-3 or TRBV12-4 and TRBJ2-3; D is uncertain. V dropped 6 bases and J dropped 6 bases, with 13 bases sitting between them. The CDR3 consists of 13 residues. The CDR3 DNA reads as TGTGCCAGCAGCACCCTAGGAGTCGATACGCAGTATTTT. Amino acid sequence: CASSTLGVDTQYF.

This clonotype was counted at least ten times. V usage is TRBV29-1 and J usage is TRBJ2-5; D ambiguous. Germline CDR1 is SQVTM and CDR2 is ANQGSEA. This CDR3 has 15 residues. Trimming removed 2 bases at V and 0 bases at J, with 13 bases between. CDR3 sequence (DNA): TGCAGCGTTGAATTACGAGGAACTTACCAAGAGACCCAGTACTTC. It specifies CSVELRGTYQETQYF.

This clonotype appeared once. This sequence may be a read error, since a much larger clone differs from it by one base. This sequence joins TRBV19 and TRBJ2-7; D not certain. The length of the CDR3 is 13 residues. In germline, CDR1 is LNHDA, CDR2 SQIVND (reference sequence). V was shortened by 6 bases and J by 6 bases, with 15 bases between the two germline ends. The CDR3, as DNA: TGTGCCAGTAGGATACTCCCACTGGGCGAGCAGTACTTC. Encoded protein: CASRILPLGEQYF.

The table lists this clonotype with a few counts. The chain carries TRBV12-5 and TRBJ2-6; the D gene is possibly TRBD1 (6 bases). There are 17 residues in the CDR3. Germline V gene sequence: CDR1 LGHNT, CDR2 FRNRAP. Trimming removed 4 bases at V and 0 bases at J, with 13 bases between. The chain's CDR3 is CASGSTGTISGANVLTF. DNA for the CDR3: TGTGCTAGTGGTTCAACCGGGACAATCTCTGGGGCCAACGTCCTGACTTTC.

This clonotype was seen more than once but under ten times. DNA for the CDR3: TGTGCCAGCAGCTTAGGAGGGCTTCTGAACACTGAAGCTTTCTTT. Encoded protein: CASSLGGLLNTEAFF. The V and J genes are TRBV7-2 and TRBJ1-1; D gene uncertain. V dropped 1 base and J dropped 0 bases, with 9 bases sitting between them. CDR1 is SGHTA, CDR2 FQGNSA, per germline. This CDR3 region has 15 residues.

Many counts were recorded for this clonotype. The chain carries TRBV29-1 and TRBJ1-1; D gene ambiguous. The V and J ends lost 7 bases and 3 bases respectively, with 18 bases between them. This CDR3 has 14 residues. Germline CDR1 and CDR2: SQVTM and ANQGSEA. CDR3 in DNA: TGCAGCGCTCCCGACGTGGTTTGGCACACTGAAGCTTTCTTT. The encoded protein is CSAPDVVWHTEAFF. The full variable domain, with the rest looked up from reference TRBV29-1 and TRBJ1-1, is SAVISQKPSRDICQRGTSLTIQCQVDSQVTMMFWYRQQPGQSLTLIATANQGSEATYESGFVIDKFPISRPNLTFSTLTVSNMSPEDSSIYLCSAPDVVWHTEAFFGQGTRLTVV.